Reported below is one T cell receptor beta chain. What it binds is unknown. This sample stems from a study of Graves' ophthalmopathy and Graves' hyperthyroidism. Points from the study as a whole: Prediction of ophthalmopathy progression reached approximately 64% sensitivity and 72% to 75% specificity.

Each hyperthyroidism patient was newly diagnosed, with under 2 months' duration, and aged 18 to 65. RNA served as the template for amplifying TCR beta CDR3 regions. HTBI-primed first-round RT-PCR preceded second-round multiplex PCR. TCRdb analysed the multiplex PCR reads with MiXCR anew, one entry per CDR3 protein. The sample includes 560,000 or so distinct CDR3 sequences, less than 40% of them seen just once. The clonotype was recovered from an adult man with Graves' hyperthyroidism. Sequencing used peripheral blood or thyroid tissue (not recorded which).

This CDR3 reads CSASRSDQLGNEQFF. The CDR3 nucleotides are TGCAGTGCTAGCCGCTCGGACCAGCTTGGTAATGAGCAGTTCTTC. This rearrangement joins TRBV20-1 to TRBJ2-7; D not certain. The end of the DNA aligns better with TRBJ2-1, so the J call may be wrong. This CDR3 spans 15 amino acids. Germline values: CDR1 DFQATT, CDR2 SNEGSKA (reference sequence).